This passage covers 23 T cell receptor beta chains from one sample sequenced in a study of blood T cell repertoires in COVID-19. The protocol was immunoSEQ multiplex PCR, while the TCRdb copy is restricted to in-frame clones and leaves out a portion. This sample has 350,000 to 450,000 clones; about nine tenths occur once, and the top ten carry about 0.83%. Sequencing input: PBMCs or T cells enriched from blood (not recorded which). These receptors came from a woman in her 40s who had been exposed to COVID-19.

CDR3 coding DNA: TGTGCCTGGATGCGGGGGCAAGGCACTGAAGCTTTCTTT. This codes for CAWMRGQGTEAFF. The chain couples TRBV30 to TRBJ1-1, with D possibly TRBD1 on 6 matching bases. Trimming shortened V by 4 bases and J by 4 bases, and 13 bases separated the two germline ends. Looked up from germline, CDR1 is GTSNPN and CDR2 is SVGIG (reference sequence). This CDR3 comprises 13 residues.

This sequence joins TRBV29-1 and TRBJ2-7; 16 bases map to TRBD2. The V segment lost 7 bases and the J segment 3 bases; nucleotides outside the gene matches: 6. CDR3 size: 15 residues. The germline gives CDR1 SQVTM, CDR2 ANQGSEA. The CDR3 DNA is TGCAGCGCGGGACTAGCGGGAGGGCCGGGCTACGAGCAGTACTTC. It codes for CSAGLAGGPGYEQYF.

This chain uses TRBV5-1 with TRBJ1-1; D remains unclear. V lost 2 bases, J lost 6 bases, and 14 bases lay in between. Per the germline V gene, CDR1 is SGHRS and CDR2 is YFSETQ. The CDR3 runs to 14 residues. As DNA, the CDR3 is TGCGCCAGCAGCTTAGACGGGTTTCTAGCTGAAGCTTTCTTT. Amino acids: CASSLDGFLAEAFF.

The chain couples TRBV5-1 to TRBJ2-1, with D possibly matching TRBD1 (5 bases). Per the germline V gene, CDR1 is SGHRS and CDR2 is YFSETQ. CDR3 length equals 14 residues. Trimming removed 2 bases at V and 7 bases at J, with 13 bases between. The CDR3 protein is CASSLGALGNEQFF. The CDR3 region has the DNA TGCGCCAGCAGCTTAGGGGCGCTTGGGAATGAGCAGTTCTTC.

This clone has only one observation. The J gene is TRBJ2-1, the V gene TRBV7-6, with TRBD1 as a possible D gene (5 bases). In germline, CDR1 is SGHVS, CDR2 FNYEAQ. The V and J ends lost 5 bases and 5 bases respectively, with 19 bases between them. This CDR3 contains 16 residues. The CDR3 DNA sequence: TGTGCCAGCAGCCAAAGTGGGGCAGGTAACAACAATGAGCAGTTCTTC. It translates to CASSQSGAGNNNEQFF.

The rearrangement joins TRBV19 to TRBJ2-6; D perhaps matches TRBD2 (5 bases). CDR1 is LNHDA and CDR2 is SQIVND in the germline V gene (reference sequence). This CDR3 has 15 amino acids. Trimming took 7 bases from V and 2 from J, leaving 12 bases between them. CDR3 coding DNA: TGTGCCAGTAAAGAGGGTGGGACTGGGGCCAACGTCCTGACTTTC. It codes for CASKEGGTGANVLTF.

This clone has only a few counts. This rearrangement joins TRBV7-8 to TRBJ1-1, with a weak D call TRBD1 (5 bases). The CDR3 contains 15 residues. CDR1 and CDR2 (germline): SGHVS, FQNEAQ. The ends were cut back, 2 bases at V and 2 bases at J, with 12 bases in the middle. The CDR3 DNA follows: TGTGCCAGCAGCTTATACCTCGGGACTAACACTGAAGCTTTCTTT. Protein product: CASSLYLGTNTEAFF.

The J gene is TRBJ2-3, the V gene TRBV11-2, with a possible D match to TRBD2 (7 bases). Germline CDR1 reads SGHAT; CDR2 reads FQNNGV. V lost 4 bases and J lost 5, with 19 bases in between. The CDR3 consists of 16 residues. The CDR3 reads CASSWDRGARLDTQYF. Here the CDR3 DNA reads TGTGCCAGCAGCTGGGACCGGGGGGCTCGGTTAGATACGCAGTATTTT.

V gene TRBV13 combines with J gene TRBJ1-1; D is uncertain. CDR1 PRHDT and CDR2 FYEKMQ come from the germline V gene (reference sequence). Trimming shortened V by 4 bases and J by 1 base, and 16 bases separated the two germline ends. There are 16 residues in the CDR3. The CDR3 DNA reads as TGTGCCAGCAGCTCAGGCTGGGGAGGAGCGAACACTGAAGCTTTCTTT. Its protein is CASSSGWGGANTEAFF.

The chain couples TRBV18 to TRBJ1-1, with 8 bases lining up with TRBD1. V was pared by 2 bases and J by 11 bases, with 10 bases of the junction left unmatched. The V gene's germline CDR1 is KGHSH and CDR2 LQKENI. The CDR3 has 14 amino acids. The CDR3: CASSPGSGGELAFF. DNA for the CDR3: TGTGCCAGCTCACCAGGCTCAGGGGGCGAATTGGCTTTCTTT.

On this clone itself: Other DNA sequences within the sample encode an identical CDR3. The chain joins TRBV5-4 to TRBJ2-7, with 7 bases that match TRBD2. Losses at the gene ends were 0 bases for V and 0 bases for J; bases not matched to a gene: 0. This CDR3 comprises 14 residues. Germline values: CDR1 SGHNT, CDR2 YYREEE (reference sequence). The CDR3 DNA follows: TGTGCCAGCAGCTTGGCGGGGGGCTCCTACGAGCAGTACTTC. Translating gives CASSLAGGSYEQYF. Full variable domain (missing parts from reference TRBV5-4 and TRBJ2-7): ETGVTQSPTHLIKTRGQQVTLRCSSQSGHNTVSWYQQALGQGPQFIFQYYREEENGRGNFPPRFSGLQFPNYSSELNVNALELDDSALYLCASSLAGGSYEQYFGPGTRLTVT.

Remarks on this clone: Other DNA sequences in this sample translate to the same CDR3. The V and J genes are TRBV27 and TRBJ1-2; 10 bases align to TRBD1. CDR3 length: 13 amino acids. CDR1 is MNHEY, CDR2 SMNVEV, per germline (reference sequence). V was pared by 6 bases and J by 6 bases, with 4 bases of the junction left unmatched. The CDR3 loop reads CASSRQGADGYTF. In DNA form, the CDR3 reads TGTGCCAGCAGCAGACAGGGGGCGGATGGCTACACCTTC.

The genes are TRBV5-1 and TRBJ2-7; D possibly corresponds to TRBD1 (5 bases). The CDR3 spans 15 residues. CDR1 and CDR2 (germline): SGHRS, YFSETQ. Trimming removed 3 bases from V and 10 bases from J, with 23 bases in between. CDR3: CASSSPDRRIERQYF. The CDR3 DNA sequence: TGCGCCAGCAGCTCCCCCGACAGAAGAATTGAGCGTCAGTACTTC.

The chain is built from TRBV5-1 and TRBJ1-5; 7 bases are a match to TRBD1. The trim removed 4 bases at V and 0 bases at J, leaving 4 bases unmatched. The length of the CDR3 is 15 residues. Germline V gene lookup returns CDR1 SGHRS and CDR2 YFSETQ. The chain's CDR3 is CASSPGQHSNQPQHF. The CDR3 coding sequence is TGCGCCAGCAGCCCGGGACAGCATAGCAATCAGCCCCAGCATTTT.

This chain connects TRBV19 to TRBJ1-5, with TRBD1 matching over 10 bases. CDR3 length: 15 residues. Germline CDR1 is LNHDA and CDR2 is SQIVND (reference sequence). The J segment lost 4 bases and the V segment lost 4 bases, leaving 4 bases of the junction unmatched. CDR3 amino acids: CASSRDRGPNQPQHF. The CDR3 DNA is TGTGCCAGTAGTAGAGACAGGGGGCCAAATCAGCCCCAGCATTTT.

With respect to this clone: An end of the junction differs from the germline gene, which may be a read error. This chain joins TRBV7-7 and TRBJ1-2; 11 nucleotides align to TRBD1. Germline V gene lookup returns CDR1 SSHAT and CDR2 FNYEAQ (reference sequence). The CDR3 has 15 amino acids. This CDR3 reads CASSQPGQGGYGYTF. The CDR3, as DNA: TGTGCTAGCAGCCAGCCGGGACAGGGGGGCTATGGCTACACCTTC.

The CDR3 sequence is CASSPSGGSYEQYF. CDR3 in DNA: TGTGCCAGCAGCCCCAGCGGGGGTTCCTACGAGCAGTACTTC. This rearrangement joins TRBV9 to TRBJ2-7; 8 bases are shared with TRBD2. CDR3 length: 14 amino acids. Trimming cost V 4 bases and J 1 base; bases outside gene matches: 4. Germline-derived CDR1 and CDR2 are SGDLS and YYNGEE.

V is TRBV5-1 and J is TRBJ1-1, with TRBD1 identical over 10 bases. The CDR3 has 16 residues. Per germline, CDR1 SGHRS and CDR2 YFSETQ. J gave up 1 base and V 3 bases, and 6 bases lay outside the gene matches. The CDR3 region is CASSSRDRGPNTEAFF. The CDR3 DNA is TGCGCCAGCAGCTCCCGGGACAGGGGCCCGAACACTGAAGCTTTCTTT.

The V gene is TRBV30, the J gene TRBJ1-1; maybe TRBD1 (6 bases). Looked up from germline, CDR1 is GTSNPN and CDR2 is SVGIG (reference sequence). This CDR3 is 12 amino acids long. Trimming removed 8 bases from V and 1 base from J, with 11 bases in between. CDR3 amino acids: CAGRDKNTEAFF. The CDR3 nucleotides are TGTGCCGGAAGGGACAAGAACACTGAAGCTTTCTTT.

The CDR3 DNA follows: TGCAGTGCTAGTCCGGCAGGGGGCAGAAAGACCCAGTACTTC. Protein sequence: CSASPAGGRKTQYF. V is TRBV20-1 and J is TRBJ2-5; 8 bases are shared with TRBD1. Germline trimming cut 3 bases from V and 6 bases from J; bases unmatched to any gene: 9. In germline, CDR1 is DFQATT, CDR2 SNEGSKA (reference sequence). The CDR3 covers 14 residues.

This rearrangement joins TRBV9 to TRBJ2-5; TRBD2 aligns across 8 bases. This CDR3 region has 14 residues. After removal of 3 bases from V and 1 base from J, the junction contained 2 bases not matched to a gene. Germline CDR1 SGDLS, CDR2 YYNGEE. CDR3: CASSARGVQETQYF. CDR3 bases: TGTGCCAGCAGCGCGCGGGGGGTCCAAGAGACCCAGTACTTC.

The V gene is TRBV20-1, the J gene TRBJ2-5, with D unclear. Trimming took 3 bases from V and 1 from J, leaving 9 bases between them. This CDR3 spans 13 amino acids. In germline, CDR1 is DFQATT, CDR2 SNEGSKA (reference sequence). DNA of the CDR3: TGCAGTGCTAGTCGGAGCAGCCAAGAGACCCAGTACTTC. Protein: CSASRSSQETQYF.

The chain couples TRBV21-1 to TRBJ2-1; the table's TRBD1 call for D was not verified on the DNA. TRBV21-1 is tagged as a pseudogene. The CDR3 consists of 16 residues. This chain's CDR3 is CASSKALKGASNEQFF. CDR3 nucleotide sequence: TGTGCCAGCAGCAAAGCATTAAAGGGGGCATCCAATGAGCAGTTCTTC.